Below, 15 T cell receptor beta chains from the same sample are listed, as sequenced in a study of T cells of healthy individuals (dated by TCRdb to the late 2010s). Libraries were made using 5' RACE. The instrument given in TCRdb is Illumina MiSeq. The public reads were reprocessed in TCRdb via fastp at Q25 and MiXCR, keeping in-frame beta chains. When rows share a CDR3 protein, they turn into one entry using the most common DNA and genes. A total of some 69,000 distinct CDR3 sequences appear in this sample, 15% to 20% of them only once. Together, the top ten hold around 5% of the sample. These receptor sequences come from a human donor in good health.

There are many counts of this clonotype. V is TRBV5-1 and J is TRBJ2-1, with 9 bases identical to TRBD2. The CDR3 spans 18 residues. Germline trimming cut 1 base from V and 4 bases from J; bases unmatched to any gene: 12. CDR1 SGHRS and CDR2 YFSETQ come from the germline V gene. CDR3 DNA sequence: TGCGCCAGCAGCTTGTTGTCGGCGGGAGGGCCCCTATACAATGAGCAGTTCTTC. It is translated as CASSLLSAGGPLYNEQFF.

The J gene is TRBJ1-1, the V gene TRBV7-2; D unclear. The CDR3 totals 14 residues. Germline CDR1 SGHTA, CDR2 FQGNSA. The V and J ends lost 4 bases and 1 base respectively, with 10 bases between them. CDR3 protein: CASSYSAPNTEAFF. The CDR3 DNA reads TGTGCCAGCAGCTACAGCGCGCCGAACACTGAAGCTTTCTTT.

This chain uses TRBV20-1 with TRBJ2-5; D is possibly TRBD1 (6 bases). Germline lookup yields CDR1 DFQATT and CDR2 SNEGSKA (reference sequence). V shed 3 bases and J shed 2 bases, with 10 bases lying between them. CDR3 length equals 13 residues. The CDR3 DNA reads as TGCAGTGCTAGTGCGGACAGTCAAGAGACCCAGTACTTC. Its protein is CSASADSQETQYF.

This clonotype was picked up many times. The rearrangement joins TRBV28 to TRBJ1-1; perhaps TRBD1 as D (5 bases). The CDR3 has 17 residues. Between the trimmed V and J ends, which lost 8 bases and 7 bases, there was a span of 29 bases. From germline, CDR1 is MDHEN and CDR2 SYDVKM. Here the CDR3 reads CASQSLLFWQGELEAFF. CDR3 bases: TGTGCCAGCCAAAGTTTACTATTCTGGCAGGGAGAACTTGAAGCTTTCTTT.

The genes are TRBV2 and TRBJ2-1; TRBD2 aligns across 7 bases. The CDR3 totals 16 residues. CDR1 and CDR2 from the germline V gene are SNHLY and FYNNEI. Losses at the gene ends were 6 bases for V and 8 bases for J; bases not matched to a gene: 16. CDR3 sequence: CASSAGAGERFDEQFF. The CDR3 DNA follows: TGTGCCAGCAGCGCGGGTGCGGGAGAAAGGTTTGATGAGCAGTTCTTC. Full variable domain (remainder filled in from reference TRBV2 and TRBJ2-1): EPEVTQTPSHQVTQMGQEVILRCVPISNHLYFYWYRQILGQKVEFLVSFYNNEISEKSEIFDDQFSVERPDGSNFTLKIRSTKLEDSAMYFCASSAGAGERFDEQFFGPGTRLTVL.

This chain uses TRBV4-2 with TRBJ1-1, with D possibly matching TRBD1 (6 bases). Between the trimmed V and J ends, which lost 4 bases and 8 bases, there was a span of 8 bases. The CDR3 has 11 amino acids. Germline values: CDR1 LGHNA, CDR2 YNFKEQ. In DNA form, the CDR3 reads TGTGCCAGCAGCCGGGGGCCCGAAGCTTTCTTT. Protein product: CASSRGPEAFF.

This clonotype has a handful of counts. CDR3 region: CSARSSSGGPPYEQYF. The CDR3 bases are TGCAGTGCTAGATCGTCTTCAGGGGGCCCTCCCTACGAGCAGTACTTC. The gene calls are TRBV20-1 and TRBJ2-7; 8 bases fit TRBD1. Looked up from germline, CDR1 is DFQATT and CDR2 is SNEGSKA (reference sequence). The junction had 11 bases not matched to a gene; V was cut back by 2 bases and J by 2 bases. The CDR3 runs to 16 residues.

The chain recombines TRBV3-1 with TRBJ2-5, with 13 bases that match TRBD2. The CDR3 consists of 17 residues. The germline CDR1 and CDR2 sequences are LGHDT and YNNKEL (reference sequence). The ends lost 2 bases at V and 3 bases at J; junction bases unmatched: 6. The chain's CDR3 is CASSQRTSGSMEETQYF. The CDR3 nucleotides read TGTGCCAGCAGCCAACGGACTAGCGGGAGTATGGAAGAGACCCAGTACTTC.

In this sample, this clonotype turned up many times. This chain links TRBV19 with TRBJ2-6; 9 bases fit TRBD1. Germline CDR1 is LNHDA and CDR2 is SQIVND (reference sequence). The ends lost 6 bases at V and 4 bases at J; junction bases unmatched: 4. The CDR3 is made up of 15 amino acids. CDR3 in amino acids: CASRDRGSGANVLTF. The CDR3 bases are TGTGCCAGTAGGGACAGGGGATCAGGGGCCAACGTCCTGACTTTC.

The rearrangement uses TRBV4-1 and TRBJ2-7; 8 positions match TRBD2. This CDR3 region has 14 residues. The V and J ends lost 1 base and 5 bases, in that order; junction bases with no gene match: 4. Per germline, CDR1 MGHRA and CDR2 YSYEKL. CDR3 in amino acids: CASSQGSSGNEQYF. In nucleotides, the CDR3 is TGCGCCAGCAGCCAAGGAAGTAGCGGGAACGAGCAGTACTTC.

As to this clonotype: With a much larger clone just one base away, this may be a read error. The genes are TRBV9 and TRBJ1-1; D may be TRBD1 (5 bases). The CDR3 is made up of 16 amino acids. Germline V gene data show CDR1 as SGDLS and CDR2 as YYNGEE. V dropped 7 bases and J dropped 1 base, with 20 bases sitting between them. The CDR3 is CASGGGSRGSNTEAFF. The CDR3 DNA sequence: TGTGCCAGCGGCGGGGGGTCCCGGGGCTCGAACACTGAAGCTTTCTTT. The whole variable domain, remainder taken from reference TRBV9 and TRBJ1-1, is DSGVTQTPKHLITATGQRVTLRCSPRSGDLSVYWYQQSLDQGLQFLIQYYNGEERAKGNILERFSAQQFPDLHSELNLSSLELGDSALYFCASGGGSRGSNTEAFFGQGTRLTVV.

This clonotype was found many times. The chain combines TRBV20-1 with TRBJ2-5; 11 bases fit TRBD2. After removal of 0 bases from V and 3 bases from J, the junction contained 3 bases not matched to a gene. Germline CDR1 is DFQATT and CDR2 is SNEGSKA (reference sequence). The CDR3 has 15 amino acids. The CDR3 reads CSARDVTSGEETQYF. The CDR3 coding sequence is TGCAGTGCTAGAGATGTGACTAGCGGGGAAGAGACCCAGTACTTC.

This clonotype was detected a few times. The J gene is TRBJ2-7, the V gene TRBV3-1, with 7 bases lining up with TRBD2. Per the germline V gene, CDR1 is LGHDT and CDR2 is YNNKEL (reference sequence). Losses at the gene ends were 3 bases for V and 1 base for J; bases not matched to a gene: 9. The CDR3 loop spans 16 amino acids. The CDR3, as DNA: TGTGCCAGCAGCCAGGCCCCGAGCGGGGTATCCTACGAGCAGTACTTC. Protein product: CASSQAPSGVSYEQYF.

This clonotype came up many times. V and J are TRBV3-1 and TRBJ2-7, with D perhaps matching TRBD2 (6 bases). The CDR3 consists of 16 residues. Germline CDR1 is LGHDT and CDR2 is YNNKEL (reference sequence). The V gene lost 4 bases and the J gene lost 0 bases, with 16 bases spanning the gap. CDR3 sequence (DNA): TGTGCCAGCAGCCGAAACCCTAGCGCCCTCTCCTACGAGCAGTACTTC. This translates into CASSRNPSALSYEQYF.

The chain employs TRBV28 and TRBJ2-5, with 9 positions matching TRBD2. The trim removed 6 bases at V and 4 bases at J, leaving 6 bases unmatched. CDR3 length: 14 amino acids. Germline CDR1 MDHEN, CDR2 SYDVKM. CDR3 sequence: CASRRGGAVETQYF. CDR3 sequence (DNA): TGTGCCAGCAGACGCGGGGGGGCTGTAGAGACCCAGTACTTC. Filled out from reference TRBV28 and TRBJ2-5, the complete variable domain reads DVKVTQSSRYLVKRTGEKVFLECVQDMDHENMFWYRQDPGLGLRLIYFSYDVKMKEKGDIPEGYSVSREKKERFSLILESASTNQTSMYLCASRRGGAVETQYFGPGTRLLVL.